This T cell receptor (beta chain) was found in a study of shared clonotypes between healthy human individuals. The data were produced by immunoSEQ multiplex PCR, yet TCRdb's version contains in-frame clones alone and is incomplete. Of around 2,000,000 clones in the sample, approximately 94% were seen once. The trim removed 3 bases at V and 1 base at J, leaving 9 bases unmatched. The CDR3 sequence is 18 residues long. Germline CDR1 MDHEN, CDR2 SYDVKM. Positive CCR7 selection of CD45RO-negative cells yielded the naive CD8 cells, and terminally differentiated effector memory CD45RA+ cells were excluded. Adults of Caucasian background living in Nashville, Tennessee made up all donors.

The chain uses TRBV28 and TRBJ2-5; TRBD2 matches at 12 bases. The source is a young man in good health. Some clones in this sample may be carry-over from other donors' samples. The material sequenced was naive CD8+ T cells from PBMCs. This CDR3 reads CASSFPTSGSRGQETQYF. DNA for the CDR3: TGTGCCAGCAGTTTCCCGACTAGCGGGAGTAGGGGCCAAGAGACCCAGTACTTC.